The 29 T cell receptor beta chains presented below share a single source sample, sequenced in a study of blood T cell repertoires in COVID-19. TCRdb's table, derived via immunoSEQ multiplex PCR, lists solely in-frame clones and lacks some. The repertoire consists of over 150,000 clones, with approximately 88% occurring once and the leading ten covering less than 3%. The sequenced material came from peripheral blood. These receptor sequences come from a woman aged 60 to 75 with acute or convalescent COVID-19.

The chain links TRBV7-9 to TRBJ2-6, with TRBD2 matching over 8 bases. The germline CDR1 and CDR2 sequences are SEHNR and FQNEAQ (reference sequence). The length of the CDR3 is 19 residues. V was pared by 5 bases and J by 0 bases, with 12 bases of the junction left unmatched. The CDR3 loop is CASSHLAGLVNSGANVLTF. DNA for the CDR3: TGTGCCAGCAGCCATCTCGCGGGACTAGTAAACTCTGGGGCCAACGTCCTGACTTTC. The entire variable domain, with the rest obtained from reference TRBV7-9 and TRBJ2-6, is as follows: DTGVSQNPRHKITKRGQNVTFRCDPISEHNRLYWYRQTLGQGPEFLTYFQNEAQLEKSRLLSDRFSAERPKGSFSTLEIQRTEQGDSAMYLCASSHLAGLVNSGANVLTFGAGSRLTVL.

This chain uses TRBV28 with TRBJ2-7; D is perhaps TRBD1 (5 bases). Trimming pared 5 bases from V and 6 bases from J, leaving 20 bases between. The CDR3 sequence is 15 residues long. CDR1 is MDHEN and CDR2 is SYDVKM in the germline V gene. The CDR3 region has the DNA TGTGCCAGCAGTCGCCCGGGCCTCCAGGGTAGCGAGCAGTACTTC. Amino acid sequence: CASSRPGLQGSEQYF.

This clone has more than one count but fewer than ten. The V and J genes are TRBV18 and TRBJ1-5, with 9 bases that match TRBD1. This CDR3 spans 14 amino acids. The J segment lost 6 bases and the V segment lost 3 bases, leaving 3 bases of the junction unmatched. CDR1 KGHSH and CDR2 LQKENI come from the germline V gene. The CDR3 nucleotides are TGTGCCAGCTCACCGACAGGGGGAATTCAGCCCCAGCATTTT. It translates to CASSPTGGIQPQHF.

The V gene is TRBV10-2, the J gene TRBJ2-3; a possible D gene is TRBD2 (6 bases). The length of the CDR3 is 13 residues. Germline CDR1 is WSHSY and CDR2 is SAAADI. CDR3 protein: CTSGTRATDTQYF. In nucleotides, the CDR3 is TGCACCTCCGGGACTCGTGCCACAGATACGCAGTATTTT.

The chain links TRBV5-1 to TRBJ2-5; 9 bases map to TRBD1. CDR3 length: 16 amino acids. The V and J ends lost 1 base and 3 bases, in that order; junction bases with no gene match: 7. Per germline, CDR1 SGHRS and CDR2 YFSETQ. The CDR3 protein is CASSLRGRTGEETQYF. For the CDR3, the DNA is TGCGCCAGCAGCTTGCGAGGTAGGACAGGGGAAGAGACCCAGTACTTC.

The chain uses TRBV18 and TRBJ2-7; D uncertain. The CDR3 runs to 14 residues. Germline V gene sequence: CDR1 KGHSH, CDR2 LQKENI. V shed 2 bases and J shed 2 bases, with 10 bases lying between them. DNA of the CDR3: TGTGCCAGCTCACCAGAAAACAGAGCCTACGAGCAGTACTTC. Translated: CASSPENRAYEQYF.

The CDR3 loop reads CASSQDWGSANEKLFF. Written as DNA, the CDR3 is TGCGCCAGCAGCCAAGATTGGGGCTCGGCTAATGAAAAACTGTTTTTT. The chain carries TRBV4-3 and TRBJ1-4; a possible D gene is TRBD1 (5 bases). This CDR3 has 16 amino acids. The germline gives CDR1 LGHNA, CDR2 YSLEER. V was shortened by 0 bases and J by 3 bases, with 11 bases between the two germline ends.

This clone has a single count. The chain carries TRBV7-2 and TRBJ2-3; TRBD2 aligns across 11 bases. Germline V gene data show CDR1 as SGHTA and CDR2 as FQGNSA. The CDR3 has 18 residues. The junction had 14 bases not matched to a gene; V was cut back by 5 bases and J by 4 bases. DNA for the CDR3: TGTGCCAGCAGCCCCCGACCCTTAGCGGGGGGGCCATCAGATACGCAGTATTTT. Its translation is CASSPRPLAGGPSDTQYF.

The chain joins TRBV19 to TRBJ1-3; 7 nucleotides align to TRBD1. This CDR3 is 18 amino acids long. The junction had 14 bases not matched to a gene; V was cut back by 6 bases and J by 0 bases. CDR1 and CDR2 (germline): LNHDA, SQIVND (reference sequence). This CDR3 reads CASSQEVPGGYSGNTIYF. Written as DNA, the CDR3 is TGTGCCAGTAGCCAAGAGGTCCCAGGGGGTTACTCTGGAAACACCATATATTTT.

The chain is built from TRBV11-2 and TRBJ1-2; a weak D match, TRBD1 (6 bases). V was clipped by 1 base and J by 4 bases, with 16 bases between them. From germline, CDR1 is SGHAT and CDR2 FQNNGV. This CDR3 has 16 amino acids. Here the CDR3 DNA reads TGTGCCAGCAGCTTAGGCCCAGACAGGACAATCTATGGCTACACCTTC. This sequence encodes CASSLGPDRTIYGYTF.

V gene TRBV18 combines with J gene TRBJ1-6; D ambiguous. V was cut by 5 bases and J by 8 bases, with 13 bases left in between. Germline lookup yields CDR1 KGHSH and CDR2 LQKENI. The CDR3 covers 14 residues. The CDR3 region has the DNA TGTGCCAGCTCATTAGCGGCCGTTGATTCACCCCTCCACTTT. Its translation is CASSLAAVDSPLHF. The full variable domain, its missing parts supplied by reference TRBV18 and TRBJ1-6, is NAGVMQNPRHLVRRRGQEARLRCSPMKGHSHVYWYRQLPEEGLKFMVYLQKENIIDESGMPKERFSAEFPKEGPSILRIQQVVRGDSAAYFCASSLAAVDSPLHFGNGTRLTVT.

The chain is built from TRBV6-5 and TRBJ1-5; D remains unclear. V lost 6 bases, J lost 1 base, and 13 bases lay in between. The CDR3 covers 15 residues. CDR1 MNHEY and CDR2 SVGAGI come from the germline V gene. This CDR3 reads CASRRTRGSNQPQHF. CDR3 DNA: TGTGCCAGCAGACGGACCCGAGGGAGCAATCAGCCCCAGCATTTT.

The rearrangement uses TRBV4-3 and TRBJ1-1; D remains unclear. The germline V gene encodes CDR1 LGHNA and CDR2 YSLEER. V gave up 0 bases and J gave up 5 bases, with 16 bases separating them. The CDR3 is 16 amino acids. In nucleotides, the CDR3 is TGCGCCAGCAGCCAAGATGCAGCTACCCGCGGTACTGAAGCTTTCTTT. This encodes CASSQDAATRGTEAFF.

The rearrangement joins TRBV7-3 to TRBJ2-2; TRBD2 matches at 14 bases. The CDR3 loop spans 17 amino acids. The V segment lost 5 bases and the J segment 5 bases; nucleotides outside the gene matches: 7. CDR1 and CDR2 (germline): SGHTA, FQGTGA. CDR3 amino acids: CASSQSGLAGETGELFF. CDR3 bases: TGTGCCAGCAGCCAGTCGGGACTAGCGGGGGAGACCGGGGAGCTGTTTTTT.

J is TRBJ1-2 and V is TRBV19; 10 positions match TRBD1. The germline gives CDR1 LNHDA, CDR2 SQIVND (reference sequence). The J segment lost 1 base and the V segment lost 6 bases, leaving 8 bases of the junction unmatched. CDR3 length: 16 amino acids. CDR3 sequence reads: CASRKPGTGVNYGYTF. CDR3 in DNA: TGTGCCAGTAGGAAACCCGGGACAGGGGTTAACTATGGCTACACCTTC.

The sample holds one count of this clone. The rearrangement joins TRBV7-2 to TRBJ1-2; 7 positions match TRBD1. The CDR3 has 13 amino acids. After removal of 4 bases from V and 2 bases from J, the junction contained 1 base not matched to a gene. The germline CDR1 and CDR2 sequences are SGHTA and FQGNSA. The CDR3 sequence: CASSSRGNYGYTF. Written as DNA, the CDR3 is TGTGCCAGCAGCTCCAGGGGGAACTATGGCTACACCTTC. The full variable domain, rest sourced from reference TRBV7-2 and TRBJ1-2, is GAGVSQSPSNKVTEKGKDVELRCDPISGHTALYWYRQSLGQGLEFLIYFQGNSAPDKSGLPSDRFSAERTGGSVSTLTIQRTQQEDSAVYLCASSSRGNYGYTFGSGTRLTVV.

V gene TRBV3-1 (or the pseudogene TRBV3-2) combines with J gene TRBJ2-3, with D unclear. Germline V lookup: CDR1 LGHDT, CDR2 YNNKEL (reference sequence). V lost 0 bases and J lost 8, with 9 bases in between. The CDR3 loop spans 13 amino acids. CDR3 protein: CASSQDRLLTQYF. As DNA, the CDR3 is TGTGCCAGCAGCCAAGACCGACTGCTTACGCAGTATTTT.

The CDR3 bases are TGTGCCAGCAGCTTATCCGGGACAGGGTTACAAGAGACCCAGTACTTC. Residues: CASSLSGTGLQETQYF. The chain links TRBV7-8 to TRBJ2-5; 9 nucleotides align to TRBD1. The CDR3 loop spans 16 amino acids. The junction had 6 bases not matched to a gene; V was cut back by 2 bases and J by 2 bases. Per germline, CDR1 SGHVS and CDR2 FQNEAQ. The full variable domain, with the rest looked up from reference TRBV7-8 and TRBJ2-5, is GAGVSQSPRYKVAKRGQDVALRCDPISGHVSLFWYQQALGQGPEFLTYFQNEAQLDKSGLPSDRFFAERPEGSVSTLKIQRTQQEDSAVYLCASSLSGTGLQETQYFGPGTRLLVL.

This sequence joins TRBV10-3 and TRBJ1-5, with 7 positions matching TRBD1. V lost 10 bases to trimming and J lost 3 bases; unmatched junction nucleotides: 6. The germline V gene encodes CDR1 ENHRY and CDR2 SYGVKD. The CDR3 extends over 13 amino acids. CDR3 sequence: CATLDRANQPQHF. Here the CDR3 DNA reads TGTGCCACCTTAGACAGGGCCAATCAGCCCCAGCATTTT.

V is TRBV15 and J is TRBJ2-7, with a weak D call TRBD1 (6 bases). Germline V CDR1 and CDR2: LNHNV, YYDKDF (reference sequence). Trimming left V 1 base short and J 4 bases short, with 8 bases between. The CDR3 sequence is 13 residues long. The CDR3 sequence is CATSRVQGYEQYF. CDR3 DNA sequence: TGTGCCACCAGCAGAGTACAGGGATACGAGCAGTACTTC.

The gene calls are TRBV19 and TRBJ1-6, with TRBD1 identical over 7 bases. This CDR3 spans 12 amino acids. V lost 7 bases and J lost 8; bases outside the gene matches: 2. Looked up from germline, CDR1 is LNHDA and CDR2 is SQIVND (reference sequence). CDR3: CASTRGDSPLHF. CDR3 nucleotide sequence: TGTGCCAGTACCAGGGGGGATTCACCCCTCCACTTT. The full variable domain, in which reference TRBV19 and TRBJ1-6 provide the parts outside the CDR3, is DGGITQSPKYLFRKEGQNVTLSCEQNLNHDAMYWYRQDPGQGLRLIYYSQIVNDFQKGDIAEGYSVSREKKESFPLTVTSAQKNPTAFYLCASTRGDSPLHFGNGTRLTVT.

V gene TRBV5-1 combines with J gene TRBJ2-1, with a possible D match to TRBD2 (7 bases). V was clipped by 4 bases and J by 7 bases, with 21 bases between them. In germline, CDR1 is SGHRS, CDR2 YFSETQ. The CDR3 covers 16 residues. The CDR3 DNA sequence: TGCGCCAGCAGCAACGGGGGGACGGGGGCCTGGAATGAGCAGTTCTTC. Translated: CASSNGGTGAWNEQFF.

This clone was observed a handful of times. This sequence joins TRBV7-2 and TRBJ1-2; D may be TRBD1 (5 bases). CDR3 length: 14 residues. The germline V gene has CDR1 SGHTA and CDR2 FQGNSA. The V gene lost 1 base and the J gene lost 8 bases, with 14 bases spanning the gap. CDR3 amino acids: CASSLVRGSGGYTF. The CDR3 bases are TGTGCCAGCAGCTTAGTTCGGGGGTCCGGGGGCTACACCTTC.

This chain connects TRBV4-1 to TRBJ2-5; TRBD1 might be the D (6 bases). The CDR3 extends over 16 amino acids. Germline lookup yields CDR1 MGHRA and CDR2 YSYEKL. V dropped 3 bases and J dropped 2 bases, with 16 bases sitting between them. CDR3 sequence (DNA): TGCGCCAGCAGCCAGAACCTTGGACAGATGCAAGAGACCCAGTACTTC. Translating gives CASSQNLGQMQETQYF.

The chain couples TRBV24-1 to TRBJ2-3, with TRBD1 identical over 7 bases. The CDR3 covers 12 residues. The germline V gene has CDR1 KGHDR and CDR2 SFDVKD. J lost 3 bases, V lost 9 bases, and 2 bases had no gene match. This chain's CDR3 is CATGTETDTQYF. The CDR3 DNA follows: TGTGCCACCGGGACAGAGACAGATACGCAGTATTTT.

This chain connects TRBV11-3 to TRBJ1-1, with 7 bases aligning to TRBD1. The V gene's germline CDR1 is SGHNT and CDR2 YENEEA. V was clipped by 5 bases and J by 2 bases; unmatched bases: 2. This CDR3 contains 13 residues. CDR3 bases: TGTGCCAGCAGCCGACAGGGAAACACTGAAGCTTTCTTT. Its translation: CASSRQGNTEAFF.

The sample holds one count of this clone. The chain is built from TRBV21-1 and TRBJ2-7; the table's D gene call, TRBD1, was not cross checked with the DNA. TRBV21-1 is assigned pseudogene status. This CDR3 contains 15 residues. In nucleotides, the CDR3 is TGTGCCAGCAGCAGCCGGGACAGGGGTAGCTACGAGCAGTACTTC. Translated, it gives CASSSRDRGSYEQYF.

V usage is TRBV27 and J usage is TRBJ2-1; D remains unclear. Trimming stripped 3 bases from V and 1 base from J, with 13 bases between. This CDR3 comprises 16 residues. In germline, CDR1 is MNHEY, CDR2 SMNVEV (reference sequence). CDR3 sequence (DNA): TGTGCCAGCAGTTTGGTCGGCCTAGGTTCCTACAATGAGCAGTTCTTC. Translating it yields CASSLVGLGSYNEQFF.

The chain joins TRBV6-2 or TRBV6-3 to TRBJ1-1, with 9 nucleotides matching TRBD1. This CDR3 comprises 13 residues. After removal of 4 bases from V and 10 bases from J, the junction contained 7 bases not matched to a gene. Germline V gene lookup returns CDR1 MNHEY and CDR2 SVGEGT. CDR3 DNA: TGTGCCAGCAGTTGGGGACAGGGAACCGGAGCTTTCTTT. Translation gives CASSWGQGTGAFF.